Listed below are T cell receptor beta chains from one sample, sequenced in a study of T-cell reconstitution after alpha-beta-depleted transplantation in children. TCRdb fed the PCR reads into MiXCR, producing one record per CDR3 protein. The table lists 90,000 to 100,000 distinct CDR3 sequences, less than 25% of them singletons. The sequences come from PBMCs, collected before TCRalphabeta/CD19-depleted stem cell transplant. The receptors here all came from a boy aged 2 to 10 with acute lymphoblastic leukemia, due to receive a stem cell transplant. CDR3s include the opening cysteine and the closing phenylalanine or tryptophan. A D gene is named only where the DNA matches it firmly. Clone size appears in some rows only: once, few, many, or a class for an expanded clone.

j_call v_call clone_size d_call cdr3_aa cdr3_nt
TRBJ2-1 TRBV27 few TRBD2 CASSLSTSTTTAGGVGTVNNEQFF TGTGCCAGCAGTTTATCTACATCCACTACTACAGCGGGAGGGGTAGGTACGGTTAACAATGAGCAGTTCTTC
TRBJ2-1 TRBV11-2 . TRBD2 CASSRRPGLADSPANEQFF TGTGCCAGCAGCAGGAGACCGGGACTAGCGGACTCCCCGGCCAATGAGCAGTTCTTC
TRBJ2-2 TRBV9 . TRBD2 CASSVVGFGLAPNTGELFF TGTGCCAGCAGCGTAGTTGGATTCGGACTAGCCCCCAACACCGGGGAGCTGTTTTTT
TRBJ2-5 TRBV20-1 few . CSARGPQETQYF TGCAGTGCTAGAGGCCCGCAAGAGACCCAGTACTTC
TRBJ2-3 TRBV7-8 . . CASSGTRPDTQYF TGTGCCAGCAGCGGTACACGTCCAGATACGCAGTATTTT
TRBJ2-7 TRBV5-1 . . CASSIPPTGRSAYEQYF TGCGCCAGCAGCATCCCGCCCACAGGGCGTTCTGCCTACGAGCAGTACTTC
TRBJ1-6 TRBV20-1 few TRBD1 CSASKGAAYNSPLHF TGCAGTGCTAGCAAGGGGGCGGCCTATAATTCACCCCTCCACTTT
TRBJ2-4 TRBV20-1 few . CSAREPKLAAKNIQYF TGCAGTGCTAGAGAGCCCAAACTAGCAGCCAAAAACATTCAGTACTTC
TRBJ2-1 TRBV6-2/TRBV6-3 many TRBD2 CASSFGTSVAGEQFF TGTGCCAGCAGTTTCGGGACTAGCGTCGCCGGTGAGCAGTTCTTC
TRBJ2-6 TRBV7-3 few . CASSLWGTGGGANVLTF TGTGCCAGCAGCTTATGGGGGACCGGTGGTGGGGCCAACGTCCTGACTTTC
TRBJ2-5 TRBV28 few TRBD2 CASSSGLAETPPDQYF TGTGCCAGCAGTTCGGGACTAGCGGAGACCCCACCGGACCAGTACTTC
TRBJ1-2 TRBV12-3/TRBV12-4 . . CASSLSLGAVHGYTF TGTGCCAGCAGTTTATCCCTGGGGGCCGTGCATGGCTACACCTTC
TRBJ1-1 TRBV11-2 . . CASSNTNTEAFF TGTGCCAGCAGCAACACGAACACTGAAGCTTTCTTT
TRBJ1-5 TRBV15 few . CATSYRGRGSNQPQHF TGTGCCACCAGCTACAGAGGGCGAGGAAGCAATCAGCCCCAGCATTTT
TRBJ2-7 TRBV6-1 . TRBD1 CATDPTRGTYEQYF TGTGCCACCGACCCAACCAGGGGGACCTACGAGCAGTACTTC
TRBJ2-1 TRBV5-1 . . CASSTKDSYHEQFF TGCGCCAGCAGCACGAAGGACAGTTATCATGAGCAGTTCTTC
TRBJ2-5 TRBV28 . TRBD2 CASSRRGRGSVTQYF TGTGCCAGCAGCCGTCGTGGGCGGGGGTCCGTGACCCAGTACTTC
TRBJ2-1 TRBV5-1 many TRBD2 CASSLEPSGGVVEQFF TGCGCCAGCAGCTTGGAGCCTAGCGGAGGGGTCGTTGAGCAGTTCTTC
TRBJ2-5 TRBV7-7 few . CASSPPQGETQYF TGTGCCAGCAGCCCCCCGCAGGGCGAGACCCAGTACTTC
TRBJ2-7 TRBV5-1 few . CASTSGRHEQYF TGCGCCAGCACTTCAGGGAGGCACGAGCAGTACTTC
TRBJ1-2 TRBV28 few . CASSERTFYGYTF TGTGCCAGCAGTGAGCGGACCTTCTATGGCTACACCTTC
TRBJ1-2 TRBV20-1 . . CSARTGTHGYTF TGCAGTGCTAGAACGGGAACGCATGGCTACACCTTC